These 22 T cell receptor beta chains were sequenced from one sample in a study of T cells in Graves' hyperthyroidism and ophthalmopathy. From RNA transcripts, TCR beta CDR3 regions were amplified. RT-PCR in the first round (using the HTBI primer set) targeted the TCR CDR3. TCRdb reprocessed the multiplex PCR reads with MiXCR, giving one entry per CDR3 protein. The sample carries more than 300,000 distinct CDR3 sequences, 17% recorded once. Material for sequencing was blood. The origin of the receptors is a woman aged 30 to 39 with Graves' hyperthyroidism that later progressed to Graves' ophthalmopathy.

About this clonotype: A much larger clonotype is one base distant, so this may be a read error. The chain employs TRBV12-3 or TRBV12-4 and TRBJ1-1; perhaps TRBD1 as D (5 bases). The V end was cut by 6 bases, the J end by 10 bases, with 33 bases between. There are 18 residues in the CDR3. This CDR3 reads CASSLPGRGAGPLGLAFF. For the CDR3, the DNA is TGTGCCAGCAGCCTACCCGGGCGAGGTGCAGGGCCCCTCGGATTAGCTTTCTTT.

The chain joins TRBV11-3 to TRBJ2-5, with 9 nucleotides matching TRBD1. This CDR3 is 15 amino acids long. Unmatched junction bases numbered 6, after V lost 2 bases and J lost 5 bases. Germline V gene lookup returns CDR1 SGHNT and CDR2 YENEEA. The CDR3 loop is CASSLSTGGWETQYF. For the CDR3, the DNA is TGTGCCAGCAGCTTATCGACAGGGGGATGGGAGACCCAGTACTTC.

This chain connects TRBV6-1 to TRBJ1-5, with D unclear. In germline, CDR1 is MNHNS, CDR2 SASEGT. The ends were cut back, 1 base at V and 11 bases at J, with 6 bases in the middle. CDR3 length equals 11 residues. The CDR3 nucleotides read TGTGCCAGCAGTGAAGGCGGAGCCCAGCATTTT. The encoded protein is CASSEGGAQHF.

This clonotype came up many times. The V gene is TRBV2, the J gene TRBJ1-5; TRBD1 agrees at 10 bases. Germline CDR1 SNHLY, CDR2 FYNNEI. CDR3 size: 17 residues. V was pared by 4 bases and J by 4 bases, with 10 bases of the junction left unmatched. CDR3 in DNA: TGTGCCAGCAGTGGTGAGATCGGGACAGGGGTAAATCAGCCCCAGCATTTT. It yields the protein CASSGEIGTGVNQPQHF. The full variable domain, in which reference TRBV2 and TRBJ1-5 provide the parts outside the CDR3, is EPEVTQTPSHQVTQMGQEVILRCVPISNHLYFYWYRQILGQKVEFLVSFYNNEISEKSEIFDDQFSVERPDGSNFTLKIRSTKLEDSAMYFCASSGEIGTGVNQPQHFGDGTRLSIL.

V usage is TRBV18 and J usage is TRBJ2-1; D assignment may be TRBD1 or TRBD2 (6 bases each). V was shortened by 4 bases and J by 12 bases, with 10 bases between the two germline ends. Germline lookup yields CDR1 KGHSH and CDR2 LQKENI. The CDR3 sequence is 11 residues long. The DNA of the CDR3 is TGTGCCAGCTCACTGGAGGGGGTGCAGTTCTTC. This codes for CASSLEGVQFF.

This clonotype was observed at least ten times. The chain is built from TRBV9 and TRBJ1-1, with D perhaps matching TRBD1 (5 bases). Trimming pared 0 bases from V and 5 bases from J, leaving 17 bases between. CDR3 length: 16 amino acids. CDR1 SGDLS and CDR2 YYNGEE come from the germline V gene. The chain's CDR3 is CASSVDLISGLTEAFF. DNA of the CDR3: TGTGCCAGCAGCGTAGATTTGATCTCAGGGTTGACTGAAGCTTTCTTT.

This clonotype was observed at least ten times. The chain links TRBV27 to TRBJ2-7; D is ambiguous. CDR3 length: 16 residues. Germline CDR1 and CDR2: MNHEY and SMNVEV (reference sequence). The V end was cut by 5 bases, the J end by 6 bases, with 23 bases between. CDR3 amino acids: CASSPLPPVGQAEQYF. The CDR3 bases are TGTGCCAGCAGTCCCCTCCCTCCGGTTGGGCAAGCCGAGCAGTACTTC.

For this clonotype: It may be a read error: a sequence one base away is much more abundant. The chain combines TRBV7-2 with TRBJ1-5; 9 positions match TRBD1. The V gene end was trimmed by 1 base and the J gene end by 9 bases; junction bases not matched to a gene: 16. Germline V gene sequence: CDR1 SGHTA, CDR2 FQGNSA. CDR3 size: 18 residues. The CDR3 DNA reads TGTGCCAGCAGCTTAGTAAGGCTTGGACAGGGGAAAATTCTGCCCCAGCATTTT. Translating it yields CASSLVRLGQGKILPQHF.

This clonotype was counted ten times or more. The rearrangement uses TRBV19 and TRBJ2-2, with D unclear. Trimming removed 5 bases at V and 4 bases at J, with 14 bases between. CDR1 is LNHDA and CDR2 is SQIVND in the germline V gene (reference sequence). This CDR3 spans 15 amino acids. DNA for the CDR3: TGTGCCAGTAGTGACAACGGATGGGGCACCGGGGAGCTGTTTTTT. Amino acids: CASSDNGWGTGELFF. The entire variable domain, with the rest obtained from reference TRBV19 and TRBJ2-2, is as follows: DGGITQSPKYLFRKEGQNVTLSCEQNLNHDAMYWYRQDPGQGLRLIYYSQIVNDFQKGDIAEGYSVSREKKESFPLTVTSAQKNPTAFYLCASSDNGWGTGELFFGEGSRLTVL.

V and J are TRBV24-1 and TRBJ2-2; D call uncertain. CDR1 is KGHDR, CDR2 SFDVKD, per germline. This CDR3 is built from 15 residues. Deletions cut 3 bases from V and 1 base from J, with 8 bases between. CDR3 residues: CATSDPRLNTGELFF. CDR3 coding DNA: TGTGCCACCAGTGATCCGAGACTGAACACCGGGGAGCTGTTTTTT.

Ten or more counts support this clonotype. This rearrangement joins TRBV28 to TRBJ2-7; 7 bases are a match to TRBD1. The CDR3 extends over 14 amino acids. The germline CDR1 and CDR2 sequences are MDHEN and SYDVKM. V gave up 3 bases and J gave up 5 bases; unmatched junction bases: 7. This CDR3 reads CASSFRQGMHEQYF. The CDR3 coding sequence is TGTGCCAGCAGTTTCCGACAGGGTATGCACGAGCAGTACTTC.

This clonotype was detected only a few times. This rearrangement joins TRBV5-1 to TRBJ1-1, with no clear D. V was shortened by 0 bases and J by 5 bases, with 8 bases between the two germline ends. The CDR3 sequence is 13 residues long. Germline V lookup: CDR1 SGHRS, CDR2 YFSETQ. The chain's CDR3 is CASSLEGRTEAFF. For the CDR3, the DNA is TGCGCCAGCAGCTTGGAGGGTCGGACTGAAGCTTTCTTT. Full variable domain (missing parts from reference TRBV5-1 and TRBJ1-1): KAGVTQTPRYLIKTRGQQVTLSCSPISGHRSVSWYQQTPGQGLQFLFEYFSETQRNKGNFPGRFSGRQFSNSRSEMNVSTLELGDSALYLCASSLEGRTEAFFGQGTRLTVV.

This clonotype was counted ten times or more. The rearrangement links TRBV3-1 to TRBJ2-1; no clear D gene. V dropped 1 base and J dropped 4 bases, with 11 bases sitting between them. CDR3 length: 15 residues. Germline V gives CDR1 LGHDT, CDR2 YNNKEL (reference sequence). This CDR3 reads CASSQGHLRYNEQFF. The CDR3 DNA reads TGTGCCAGCAGCCAAGGGCACCTCAGATACAATGAGCAGTTCTTC.

The chain joins TRBV4-1 to TRBJ1-1; 7 bases match TRBD1. V lost 0 bases and J lost 5; bases outside the gene matches: 3. CDR1 MGHRA and CDR2 YSYEKL come from the germline V gene. The CDR3 spans 14 residues. The CDR3 nucleotides are TGCGCCAGCAGCCAAGAACCACAGGGGACTGAAGCTTTCTTT. This translates into CASSQEPQGTEAFF.

This clonotype was seen more than once but under ten times. A junction end diverges from the germline sequence, so it may reflect a read error. This chain connects TRBV10-3 to TRBJ2-2; TRBD1 matches 9 bases. Germline V gene data show CDR1 as ENHRY and CDR2 as SYGVKD. The CDR3 covers 15 residues. The CDR3 here is CAYQPSGTGPGELLF. In nucleotides, the CDR3 is TGTGCCTACCAACCCTCCGGGACAGGGCCCGGGGAGCTGCTTTTT.

This clonotype has just a few counts. The J gene is TRBJ2-1, the V gene TRBV20-1; TRBD2 aligns across 9 bases. The CDR3 runs 15 residues. The ends lost 5 bases at V and 2 bases at J; junction bases unmatched: 7. The V gene's germline CDR1 is DFQATT and CDR2 SNEGSKA (reference sequence). This CDR3 is CSARLAEGPYNEQFF. CDR3 coding DNA: TGCAGTGCTCGACTAGCGGAGGGGCCCTACAATGAGCAGTTCTTC.

About this clonotype: A much larger clone sits a single nucleotide away, making a read error possible. V is TRBV7-2 and J is TRBJ1-6, with D possibly TRBD1 on 5 matching bases. The ends were cut back, 5 bases at V and 8 bases at J, with 13 bases in the middle. The CDR3 extends over 14 amino acids. CDR1 and CDR2 (germline): SGHTA, FQGNSA. CDR3 DNA sequence: TGTGCCAGCAGCACCGGGACGGCAGATTCACCCCTCCACTTT. This gives the protein CASSTGTADSPLHF.

Details on this clonotype: Sequence at one end of the junction differs from germline and may be a read error. This chain uses TRBV5-1 with TRBJ1-1; no definite D call. CDR1 is SGHRS, CDR2 YFSETQ, per germline. This CDR3 spans 13 amino acids. The CDR3 spells CASSLTDPTKAFF. In DNA form, the CDR3 reads TGTGCCAGCAGCTTGACGGACCCCACTAAAGCTTTCTTT.

This clonotype was detected many times. This rearrangement joins TRBV5-1 to TRBJ1-2, with D possibly being TRBD1 (6 bases). The V end was cut by 4 bases, the J end by 6 bases, with 16 bases between. Germline CDR1 SGHRS, CDR2 YFSETQ. This CDR3 comprises 14 residues. CDR3 sequence reads: CASSPEGEGDGYTF. CDR3 nucleotide sequence: TGCGCCAGCAGCCCGGAGGGGGAAGGTGATGGCTACACCTTC.

This clonotype showed up many times. The chain carries TRBV12-3 or TRBV12-4 and TRBJ1-1; D may be TRBD1 (6 bases). The CDR3 consists of 14 residues. Trimming left V 6 bases short and J 0 bases short, with 11 bases between. CDR3: CASRQGRMNTEAFF. The DNA for the CDR3 is TGTGCCAGCAGACAGGGCCGTATGAACACTGAAGCTTTCTTT.

This clonotype was counted at least ten times. The chain is built from TRBV18 and TRBJ1-4, with D perhaps matching TRBD1 (5 bases). V was cut by 3 bases and J by 8 bases, with 13 bases left in between. This CDR3 comprises 14 residues. Germline V gene data show CDR1 as KGHSH and CDR2 as LQKENI. The CDR3 is CASSPNDPGEKLFF. The CDR3 DNA sequence: TGTGCCAGCTCACCGAACGACCCAGGGGAAAAACTGTTTTTT.

This clonotype occurred many times. The rearrangement joins TRBV2 to TRBJ2-3; D may match TRBD1 or TRBD2 (6 bases each). Germline CDR1 reads SNHLY; CDR2 reads FYNNEI. V was trimmed by 6 bases and J by 0 bases, leaving 13 bases between them. CDR3 size: 15 residues. The CDR3 is CASRRGDTSTDTQYF. The CDR3 DNA sequence: TGTGCCAGCAGACGCGGGGACACTAGCACAGATACGCAGTATTTT. The full variable domain, completed using reference TRBV2 and TRBJ2-3, is EPEVTQTPSHQVTQMGQEVILRCVPISNHLYFYWYRQILGQKVEFLVSFYNNEISEKSEIFDDQFSVERPDGSNFTLKIRSTKLEDSAMYFCASRRGDTSTDTQYFGPGTRLTVL.